The 3 T cell receptor beta chains below were found in one sample sequenced in a study of blood T cell repertoires in COVID-19. This table comes from immunoSEQ multiplex PCR, and its TCRdb copy is limited to in-frame clones, with some not included. The data show roughly 170,000 clones, 88% seen once. Material for sequencing was peripheral blood. Every receptor here comes from a man aged 60 to 69 with acute or convalescent COVID-19.

The chain is built from TRBV18 and TRBJ2-7, with D unclear. Germline V CDR1 and CDR2: KGHSH, LQKENI. The CDR3 runs to 15 residues. The germline V and J ends were trimmed by 3 bases and 4 bases, with 16 bases remaining between them. DNA for the CDR3: TGTGCCAGCTCACCGTCGACCGATACTACATACGAGCAGTACGTC. Encoded protein: CASSPSTDTTYEQYV.

This sequence joins TRBV14 and TRBJ1-6; 7 bases are shared with TRBD1. The CDR3 sequence is 14 residues long. Germline loops: CDR1 SGHDN, CDR2 FVKESK. V shed 0 bases and J 8 bases; nucleotides not matched to a gene: 1. The CDR3 is CASSQDRGYSPLHF. The DNA for the CDR3 is TGTGCCAGCAGCCAAGACAGGGGGTATTCACCCCTCCACTTT.

The chain combines TRBV9 with TRBJ1-1; D call uncertain. This CDR3 is 15 amino acids long. With 3 bases removed from V and 5 bases from J, the gap between germline ends came to 17 bases. The V gene's germline CDR1 is SGDLS and CDR2 YYNGEE. The CDR3 region has the DNA TGTGCCAGCAGCGCCGATGGACTCCCCAGAACTGAAGCTTTCTTT. It yields the protein CASSADGLPRTEAFF.